A selection of T cell receptor beta chains follows, all from one sample in a study of chemoradiotherapy in HPV16-positive cancers. Data came from immunoSEQ multiplex PCR; TCRdb stores just in-frame clones and leaves some out. Among 65,000 to 80,000 clones listed, about nine tenths were seen once. Sequenced here: blood, sampled from a patient who underwent chemoradiotherapy. Receptors originate from a human donor with HPV-associated anogenital cancer. The conserved cysteine and the conserved F or W are not part of the CDR3 here. Expanded clones get a size class; other rows say once, few or many, or leave the size out.

j_gene	v_gene	abundance	CDR3aa
TRBJ1-2	TRBV2	-	ASTEGYGYT
TRBJ1-5	TRBV27	-	ASRTGVQPQH
TRBJ2-7	TRBV5-5	-	ASSLGWAVTSYEQY
TRBJ1-1	TRBV2	-	ASSGRQNTEAF
TRBJ2-7	TRBV27	-	ASSKTSGLYEQY
TRBJ1-6	TRBV27	-	ASRDRGGNSPLH
TRBJ2-3	TRBV5-6	-	ASSGDRFAQY
TRBJ2-1	TRBV6-1	once	ASSVSTLEQF
TRBJ1-2	TRBV9	-	ASSVEAAANYGYT
TRBJ2-3	TRBV5-1	-	ASSLSPSGSADTQY
TRBJ2-3	TRBV10-3	-	AISATSLAGGSTDTQY
TRBJ1-1	TRBV7-2	once	ASSLIHGNTEAF
TRBJ2-7	TRBV4-2	once	ASSLGGRTAYEQY
TRBJ1-5	TRBV6-6	few	AVRDRESNQPQH
TRBJ2-3	TRBV10-3	-	AISESNSGGEVTQY
TRBJ1-3	TRBV5-1	-	ASSLGTGNLNTIY
TRBJ1-5	TRBV27	-	ASSSWTDSNQPQH